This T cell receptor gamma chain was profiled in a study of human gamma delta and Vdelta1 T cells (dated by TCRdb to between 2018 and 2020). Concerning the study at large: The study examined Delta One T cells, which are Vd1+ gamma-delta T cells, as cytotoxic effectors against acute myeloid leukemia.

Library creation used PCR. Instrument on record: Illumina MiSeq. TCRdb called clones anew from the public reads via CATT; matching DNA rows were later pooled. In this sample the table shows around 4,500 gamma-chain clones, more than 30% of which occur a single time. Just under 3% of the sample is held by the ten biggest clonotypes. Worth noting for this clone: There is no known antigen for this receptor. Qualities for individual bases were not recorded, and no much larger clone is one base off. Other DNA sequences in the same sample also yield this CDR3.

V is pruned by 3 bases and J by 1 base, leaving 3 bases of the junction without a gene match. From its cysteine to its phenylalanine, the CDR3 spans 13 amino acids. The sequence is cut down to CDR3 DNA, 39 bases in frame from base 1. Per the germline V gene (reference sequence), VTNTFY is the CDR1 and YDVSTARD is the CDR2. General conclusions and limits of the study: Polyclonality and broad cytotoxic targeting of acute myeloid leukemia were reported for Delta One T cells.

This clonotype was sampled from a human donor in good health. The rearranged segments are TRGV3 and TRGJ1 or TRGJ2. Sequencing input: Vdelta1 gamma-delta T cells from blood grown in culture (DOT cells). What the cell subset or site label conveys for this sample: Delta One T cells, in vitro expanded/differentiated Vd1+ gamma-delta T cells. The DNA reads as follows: TGTGCCACCTGGGACCCTAATTATTATAAGAAACTCTTT. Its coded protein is CATWDPNYYKKLF.